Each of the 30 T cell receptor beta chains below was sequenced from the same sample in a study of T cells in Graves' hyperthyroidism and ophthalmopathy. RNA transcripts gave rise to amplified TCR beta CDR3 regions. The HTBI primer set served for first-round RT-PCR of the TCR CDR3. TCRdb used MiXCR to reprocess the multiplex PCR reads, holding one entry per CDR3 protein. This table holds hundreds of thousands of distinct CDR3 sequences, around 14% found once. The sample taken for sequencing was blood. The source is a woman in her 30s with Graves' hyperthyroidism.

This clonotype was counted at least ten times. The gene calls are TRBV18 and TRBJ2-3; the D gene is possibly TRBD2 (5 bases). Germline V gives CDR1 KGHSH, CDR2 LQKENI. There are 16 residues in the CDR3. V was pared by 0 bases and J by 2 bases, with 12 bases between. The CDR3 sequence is CASSPPSSGPTDTQYF. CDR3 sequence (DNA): TGTGCCAGCTCACCACCCTCGAGCGGACCCACAGATACGCAGTATTTT. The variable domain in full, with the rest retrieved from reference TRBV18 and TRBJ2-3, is NAGVMQNPRHLVRRRGQEARLRCSPMKGHSHVYWYRQLPEEGLKFMVYLQKENIIDESGMPKERFSAEFPKEGPSILRIQQVVRGDSAAYFCASSPPSSGPTDTQYFGPGTRLTVL.

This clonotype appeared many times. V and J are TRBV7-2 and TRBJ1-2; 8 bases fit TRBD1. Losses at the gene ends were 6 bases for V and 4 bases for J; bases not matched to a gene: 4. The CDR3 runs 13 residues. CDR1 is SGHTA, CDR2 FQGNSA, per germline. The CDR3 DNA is TGTGCCAGCAGGGCCGGGACAGGCTATGGCTACACCTTC. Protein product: CASRAGTGYGYTF.

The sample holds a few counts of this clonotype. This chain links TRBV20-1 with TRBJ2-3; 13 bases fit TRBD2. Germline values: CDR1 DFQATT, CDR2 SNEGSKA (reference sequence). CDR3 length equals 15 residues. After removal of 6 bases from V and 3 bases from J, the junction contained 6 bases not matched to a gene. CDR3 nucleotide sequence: TGCAGTGCGAGGACTAGCGGGAGAGGGACAGATACGCAGTATTTT. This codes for CSARTSGRGTDTQYF.

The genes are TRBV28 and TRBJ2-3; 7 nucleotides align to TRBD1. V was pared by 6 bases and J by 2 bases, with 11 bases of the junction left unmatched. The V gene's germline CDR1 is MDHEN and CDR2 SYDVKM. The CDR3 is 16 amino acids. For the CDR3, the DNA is TGTGCCAGCAGGCTTTCGGGGACAGAGTTCACAGATACGCAGTATTTT. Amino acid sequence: CASRLSGTEFTDTQYF.

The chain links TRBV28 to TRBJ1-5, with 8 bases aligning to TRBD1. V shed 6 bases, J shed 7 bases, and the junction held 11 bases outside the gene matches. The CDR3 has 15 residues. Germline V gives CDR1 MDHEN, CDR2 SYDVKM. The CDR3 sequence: CASSLAGGGGQPQHF. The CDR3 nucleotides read TGTGCCAGCAGCCTGGCAGGGGGCGGTGGGCAGCCCCAGCATTTT. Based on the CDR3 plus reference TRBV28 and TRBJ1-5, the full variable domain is DVKVTQSSRYLVKRTGEKVFLECVQDMDHENMFWYRQDPGLGLRLIYFSYDVKMKEKGDIPEGYSVSREKKERFSLILESASTNQTSMYLCASSLAGGGGQPQHFGDGTRLSIL.

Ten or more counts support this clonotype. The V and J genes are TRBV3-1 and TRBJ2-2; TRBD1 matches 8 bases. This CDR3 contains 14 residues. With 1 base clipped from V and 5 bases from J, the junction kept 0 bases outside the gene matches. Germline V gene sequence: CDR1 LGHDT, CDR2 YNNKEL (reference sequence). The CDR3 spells CASSQGQGTGELFF. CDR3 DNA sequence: TGTGCCAGCAGCCAAGGACAGGGGACCGGGGAGCTGTTTTTT.

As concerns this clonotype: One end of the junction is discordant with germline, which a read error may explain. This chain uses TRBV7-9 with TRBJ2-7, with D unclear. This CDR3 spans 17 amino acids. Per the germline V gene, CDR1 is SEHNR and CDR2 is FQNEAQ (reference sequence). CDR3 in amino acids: CASSLVGLGYVSYEQCF. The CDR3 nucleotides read TGTGCCAGCAGCTTAGTCGGTTTAGGGTATGTATCCTACGAGCAGTGCTTC.

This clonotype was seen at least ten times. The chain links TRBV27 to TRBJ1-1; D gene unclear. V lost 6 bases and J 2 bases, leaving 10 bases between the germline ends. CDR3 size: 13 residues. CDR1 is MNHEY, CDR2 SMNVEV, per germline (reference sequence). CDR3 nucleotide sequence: TGTGCCAGCAGCCATAACGGAAACACTGAAGCTTTCTTT. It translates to CASSHNGNTEAFF.

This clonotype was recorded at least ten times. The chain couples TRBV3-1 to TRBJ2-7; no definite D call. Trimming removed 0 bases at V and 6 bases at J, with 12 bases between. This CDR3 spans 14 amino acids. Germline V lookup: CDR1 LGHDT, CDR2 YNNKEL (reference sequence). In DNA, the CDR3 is TGTGCCAGCAGCCAAGAGGCTCGAAAGGGCGAGCAGTACTTC. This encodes CASSQEARKGEQYF.

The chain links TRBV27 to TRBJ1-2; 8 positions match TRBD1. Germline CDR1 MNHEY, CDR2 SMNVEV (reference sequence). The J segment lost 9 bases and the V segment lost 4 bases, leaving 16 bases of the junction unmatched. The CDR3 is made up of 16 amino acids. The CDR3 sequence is CASSSGDRRSMRSYTF. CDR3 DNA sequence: TGTGCCAGCAGTTCCGGGGACAGGAGGAGCATGAGGAGCTACACCTTC.

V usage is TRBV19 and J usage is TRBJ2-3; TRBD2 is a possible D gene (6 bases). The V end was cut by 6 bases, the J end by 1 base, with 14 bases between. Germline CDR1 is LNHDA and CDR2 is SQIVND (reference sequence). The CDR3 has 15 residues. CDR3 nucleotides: TGTGCCAGTAGACCTCTAGCGCCTGGCACAGATACGCAGTATTTT. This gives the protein CASRPLAPGTDTQYF.

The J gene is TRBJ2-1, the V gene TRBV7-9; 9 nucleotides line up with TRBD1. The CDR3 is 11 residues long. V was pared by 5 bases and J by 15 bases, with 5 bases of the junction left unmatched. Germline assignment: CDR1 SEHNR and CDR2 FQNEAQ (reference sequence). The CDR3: CASSARDRVFF. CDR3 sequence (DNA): TGTGCCAGCAGCGCCCGGGACAGGGTGTTCTTC.

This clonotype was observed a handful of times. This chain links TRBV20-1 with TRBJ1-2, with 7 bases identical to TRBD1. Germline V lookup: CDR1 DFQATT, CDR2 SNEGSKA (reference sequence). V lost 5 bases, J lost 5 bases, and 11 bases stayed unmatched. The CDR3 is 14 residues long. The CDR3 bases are TGCAGTGCTGGGGGACAGTGGGTTTCATATGGCTACACCTTC. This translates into CSAGGQWVSYGYTF.

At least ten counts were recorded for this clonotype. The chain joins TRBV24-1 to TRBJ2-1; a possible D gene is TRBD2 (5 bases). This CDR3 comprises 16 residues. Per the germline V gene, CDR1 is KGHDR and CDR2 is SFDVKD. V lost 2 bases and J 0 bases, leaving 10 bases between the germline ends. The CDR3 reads CATSDSSGYSYNEQFF. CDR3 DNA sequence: TGTGCCACCAGTGATTCCAGCGGATACTCCTACAATGAGCAGTTCTTC.

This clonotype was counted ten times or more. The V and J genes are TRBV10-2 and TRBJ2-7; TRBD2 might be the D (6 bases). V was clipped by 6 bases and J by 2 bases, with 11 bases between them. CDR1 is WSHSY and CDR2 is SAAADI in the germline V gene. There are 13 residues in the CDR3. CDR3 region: CASRGTATYEQYF. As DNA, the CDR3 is TGCGCCAGCAGGGGGACTGCTACCTACGAGCAGTACTTC.

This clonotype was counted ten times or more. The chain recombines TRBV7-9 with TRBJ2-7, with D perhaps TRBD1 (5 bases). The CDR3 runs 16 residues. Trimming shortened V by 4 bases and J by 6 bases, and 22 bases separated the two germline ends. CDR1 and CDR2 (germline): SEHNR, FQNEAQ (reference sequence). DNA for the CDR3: TGTGCCAGCAGCTGGGCTTTAGGTAAACAGGCCGGCGAGCAGTACTTC. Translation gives CASSWALGKQAGEQYF. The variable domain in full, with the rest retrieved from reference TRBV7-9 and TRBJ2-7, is DTGVSQNPRHKITKRGQNVTFRCDPISEHNRLYWYRQTLGQGPEFLTYFQNEAQLEKSRLLSDRFSAERPKGSFSTLEIQRTEQGDSAMYLCASSWALGKQAGEQYFGPGTRLTVT.

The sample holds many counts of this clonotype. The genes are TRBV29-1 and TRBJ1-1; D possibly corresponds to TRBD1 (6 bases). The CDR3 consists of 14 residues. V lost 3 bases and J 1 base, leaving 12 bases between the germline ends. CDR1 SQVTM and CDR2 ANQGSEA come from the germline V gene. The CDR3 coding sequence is TGCAGCGTTGAGGGGGCAAGGTGGAACACTGAAGCTTTCTTT. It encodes CSVEGARWNTEAFF.

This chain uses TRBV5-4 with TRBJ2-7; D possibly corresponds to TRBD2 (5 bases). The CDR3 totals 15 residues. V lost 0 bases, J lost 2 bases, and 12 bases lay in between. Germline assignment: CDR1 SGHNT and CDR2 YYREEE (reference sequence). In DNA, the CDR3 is TGTGCCAGCAGCTTGGGAAGTCTAGCAGCCTACGAGCAGTACTTC. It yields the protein CASSLGSLAAYEQYF.

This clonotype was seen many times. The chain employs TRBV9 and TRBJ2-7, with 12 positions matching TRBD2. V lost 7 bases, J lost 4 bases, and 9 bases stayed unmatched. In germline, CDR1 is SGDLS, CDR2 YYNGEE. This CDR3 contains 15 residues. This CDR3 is CASSASGRAGYEQYF. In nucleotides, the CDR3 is TGTGCCAGCTCGGCTAGCGGGAGGGCCGGTTACGAGCAGTACTTC.

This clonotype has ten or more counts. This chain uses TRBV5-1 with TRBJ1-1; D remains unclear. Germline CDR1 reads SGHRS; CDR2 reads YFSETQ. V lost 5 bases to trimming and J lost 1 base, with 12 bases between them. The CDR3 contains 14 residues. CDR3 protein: CASSRGYGNTEAFF. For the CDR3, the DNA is TGCGCCAGCAGTAGAGGGTACGGGAACACTGAAGCTTTCTTT.

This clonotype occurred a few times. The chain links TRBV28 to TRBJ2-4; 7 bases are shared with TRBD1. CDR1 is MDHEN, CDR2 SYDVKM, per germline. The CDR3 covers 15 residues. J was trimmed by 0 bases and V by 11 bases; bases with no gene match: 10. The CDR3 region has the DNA TGTGCCGGGTCAACAGGGGTTTCAGCCAAAAACATTCAGTACTTC. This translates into CAGSTGVSAKNIQYF.

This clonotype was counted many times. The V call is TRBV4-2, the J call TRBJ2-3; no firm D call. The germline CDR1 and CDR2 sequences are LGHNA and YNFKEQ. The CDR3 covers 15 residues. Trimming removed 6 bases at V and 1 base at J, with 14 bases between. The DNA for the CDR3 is TGTGCCAGCAGGTCGAACGGACCAGGCACAGATACGCAGTATTTT. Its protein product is CASRSNGPGTDTQYF.

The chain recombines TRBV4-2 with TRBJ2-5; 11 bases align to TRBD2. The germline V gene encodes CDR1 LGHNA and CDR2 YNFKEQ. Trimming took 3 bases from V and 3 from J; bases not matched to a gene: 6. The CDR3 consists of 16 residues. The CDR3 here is CASSHGLTSGKETQYF. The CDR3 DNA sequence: TGTGCCAGCAGCCATGGACTGACTAGCGGGAAAGAGACCCAGTACTTC.

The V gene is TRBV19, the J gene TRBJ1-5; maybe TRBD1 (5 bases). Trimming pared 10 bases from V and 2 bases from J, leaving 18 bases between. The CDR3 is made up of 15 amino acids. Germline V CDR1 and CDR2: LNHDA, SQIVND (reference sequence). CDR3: CATQRQGEGNQPQHF. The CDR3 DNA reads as TGTGCCACTCAAAGGCAGGGCGAAGGCAATCAGCCCCAGCATTTT.

The CDR3 sequence is CASNRLAGGSGANVLTF. The CDR3 DNA sequence: TGTGCCAGCAATCGACTAGCGGGAGGGTCCGGGGCCAACGTCCTGACTTTC. The rearrangement uses TRBV6-2 or TRBV6-3 and TRBJ2-6; the match to TRBD2 covers 14 bases. CDR3 length: 17 amino acids. The germline CDR1 and CDR2 sequences are MNHEY and SVGEGT. V lost 7 bases, J lost 4 bases, and 6 bases stayed unmatched.

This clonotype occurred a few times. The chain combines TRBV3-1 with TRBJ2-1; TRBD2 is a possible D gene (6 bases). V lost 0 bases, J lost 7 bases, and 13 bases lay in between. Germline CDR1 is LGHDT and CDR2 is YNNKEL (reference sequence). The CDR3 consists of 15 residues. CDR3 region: CASSQDGGAPNEQFF. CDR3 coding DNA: TGTGCCAGCAGCCAAGACGGGGGAGCCCCTAATGAGCAGTTCTTC.

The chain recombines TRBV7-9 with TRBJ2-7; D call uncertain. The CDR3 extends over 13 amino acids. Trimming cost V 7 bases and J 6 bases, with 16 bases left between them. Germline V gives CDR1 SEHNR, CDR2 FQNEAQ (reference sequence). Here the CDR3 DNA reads TGTGCCAGCACTCCGAAGGGTAGCCTCGAGCAGTACTTC. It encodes CASTPKGSLEQYF.

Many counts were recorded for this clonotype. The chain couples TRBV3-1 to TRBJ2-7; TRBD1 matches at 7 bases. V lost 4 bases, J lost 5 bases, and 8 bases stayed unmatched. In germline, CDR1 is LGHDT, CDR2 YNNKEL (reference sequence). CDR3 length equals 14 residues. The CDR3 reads CASSRNRGEDEQYF. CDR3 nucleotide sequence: TGTGCCAGCAGCCGAAACAGGGGAGAAGACGAGCAGTACTTC.

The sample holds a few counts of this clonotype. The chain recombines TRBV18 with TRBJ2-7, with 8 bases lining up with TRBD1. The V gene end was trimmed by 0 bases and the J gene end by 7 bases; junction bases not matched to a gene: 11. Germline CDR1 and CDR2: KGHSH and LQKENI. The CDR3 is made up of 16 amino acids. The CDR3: CASSPPSTGATREQYF. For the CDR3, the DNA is TGTGCCAGCTCACCACCGTCGACAGGGGCCACTCGGGAGCAGTACTTC.

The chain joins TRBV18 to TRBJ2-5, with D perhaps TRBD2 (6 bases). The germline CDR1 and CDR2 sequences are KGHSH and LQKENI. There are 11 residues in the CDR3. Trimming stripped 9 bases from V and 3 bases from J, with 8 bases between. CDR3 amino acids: CARTGEETQYF. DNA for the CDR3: TGTGCCAGGACGGGGGAAGAGACCCAGTACTTC.